This TCR beta chain is drawn from a study of cytomegalovirus exposure and HLA in healthy donors. The study, taken as a whole, reports: A later analysis reported that several of the most significant clusters appeared to be linked to common viral pathogens, among them Epstein-Barr virus. An analysis that was carried out later associated some 17,000 TCR beta sequences with HLA alleles at 0.05 false discovery rate.

The PCR ran on 60 Vbeta and 13 Jbeta primers. Using immunoSEQ multiplex PCR, the repertoire was profiled, and TCRdb retains in-frame clones only, with some absent. The sample holds about 55,000 clones; over 80% are singletons and the top ten take 1.5% to 2%. This CDR3 is 22 amino acids long. Worth noting for this clone: Its antigen remains unknown.

The clonotype comes from a man aged 25-45 years in good health and CMV-seronegative. Specimen: PBMCs. The gene calls are TRBV21-1 and TRBJ1-2. TRBV21-1 is given as a pseudogene. CDR3 residues: CASSKDICPNMLESEGLYGYTF. In DNA form, the CDR3 reads TGTGCCAGCAGCAAAGATATTTGCCCGAATATGTTGGAGTCGGAGGGCCTCTATGGCTACACCTTC.